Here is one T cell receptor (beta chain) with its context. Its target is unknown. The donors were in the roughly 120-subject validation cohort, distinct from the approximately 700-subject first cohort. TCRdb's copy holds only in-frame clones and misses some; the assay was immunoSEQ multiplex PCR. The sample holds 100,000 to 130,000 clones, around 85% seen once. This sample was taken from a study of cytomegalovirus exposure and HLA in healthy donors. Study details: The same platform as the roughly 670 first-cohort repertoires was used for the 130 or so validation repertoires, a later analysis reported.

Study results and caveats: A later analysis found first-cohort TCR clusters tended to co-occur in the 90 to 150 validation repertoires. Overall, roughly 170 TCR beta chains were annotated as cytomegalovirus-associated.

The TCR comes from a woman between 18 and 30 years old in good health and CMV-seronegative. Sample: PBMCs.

CDR3 sequence (DNA): TGTGCCAGCAGTGTAGACGGCGGTACCCCCGGGGAGCTGTTTTTT. Translating gives CASSVDGGTPGELFF. This chain links TRBV6-4 with TRBJ2-2; D uncertain. The CDR3 length is 15 residues. Germline assignment: CDR1 MRHNA and CDR2 SNTAGT. V was cut by 4 bases and J by 6 bases, with 15 bases left in between.